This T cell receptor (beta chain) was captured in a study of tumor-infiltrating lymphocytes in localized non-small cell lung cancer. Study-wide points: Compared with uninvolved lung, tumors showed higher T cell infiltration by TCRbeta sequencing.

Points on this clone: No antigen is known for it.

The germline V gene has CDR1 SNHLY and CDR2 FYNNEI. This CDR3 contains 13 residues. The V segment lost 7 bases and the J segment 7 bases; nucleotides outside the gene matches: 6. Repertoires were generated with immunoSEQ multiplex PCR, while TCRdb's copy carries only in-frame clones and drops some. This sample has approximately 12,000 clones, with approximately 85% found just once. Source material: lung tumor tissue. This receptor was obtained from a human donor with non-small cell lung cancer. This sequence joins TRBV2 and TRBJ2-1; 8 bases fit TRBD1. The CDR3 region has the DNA TGTGCCAGCACGAGGACAGGGAGAAATGAGCAGTTCTTC. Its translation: CASTRTGRNEQFF.